Each of the 32 T cell receptor beta chains below was sequenced from the same sample in a study of blood T cells in healthy people across ages. Using a J-beta primer mix together with a sample-barcoded 5' primer, a second PCR was run for about 7 to 12 cycles. TCRdb recomputed calls from the 5' RACE reads with MiXCR, one row per CDR3 protein. The sample holds about a million distinct CDR3 sequences, 35% to 45% seen once. Sequences were obtained from blood. All receptors come from a man younger than 35 in good health.

The chain has TRBV5-6 and TRBJ1-2; a weak D match, TRBD1 (5 bases). This CDR3 comprises 15 residues. The V gene's germline CDR1 is SGHDT and CDR2 YYEEEE. The germline V and J ends were trimmed by 1 base and 8 bases, with 18 bases remaining between them. CDR3 nucleotide sequence: TGTGCCAGCAGCTTGATCGGTCGTGGTAGGGGAGGCTACACCTTC. This sequence encodes CASSLIGRGRGGYTF.

This clonotype was seen a handful of times. V usage is TRBV4-2 and J usage is TRBJ1-4; a weak D match, TRBD1 (6 bases). Germline V lookup: CDR1 LGHNA, CDR2 YNFKEQ. Trimming took off 0 bases at V and 8 bases at J, with 13 bases between the two ends. CDR3 length equals 15 residues. CDR3 DNA: TGTGCCAGCAGCCAAGAAGCAGGGGTGGACGAAAAACTGTTTTTT. Amino acids: CASSQEAGVDEKLFF.

This clonotype was seen only a few times. The chain recombines TRBV20-1 with TRBJ1-2; the D is unclear. Between the trimmed V and J ends, which lost 2 bases and 5 bases, there was a span of 9 bases. CDR3 length: 12 residues. CDR1 and CDR2 from the germline V gene are DFQATT and SNEGSKA (reference sequence). CDR3 DNA: TGCAGTGCTAGAAGTCCCGGGTATGGCTACACCTTC. Translating gives CSARSPGYGYTF.

The chain couples TRBV6-6 to TRBJ1-3; possible D gene TRBD1, 5 bases. V lost 1 base, J lost 3 bases, and 16 bases lay in between. The CDR3 is 17 residues long. CDR1 is MNHNY, CDR2 SVGAGI, per germline (reference sequence). In nucleotides, the CDR3 is TGTGCCAGCAGTTACTTCATGACAGCCTCCAGTGGAAACACCATATATTTT. Amino acids: CASSYFMTASSGNTIYF.

This sequence joins TRBV12-3 or TRBV12-4 and TRBJ2-5; a weak D match, TRBD2 (5 bases). The V and J ends lost 5 bases and 5 bases respectively, with 15 bases between them. The CDR3 is 14 residues long. DNA of the CDR3: TGTGCCAGCAGTCCTAGGGTGAGGGTGGAGACCCAGTACTTC. It encodes CASSPRVRVETQYF.

The rearrangement uses TRBV6-5 and TRBJ1-4; D is unresolved. Per the germline V gene, CDR1 is MNHEY and CDR2 is SVGAGI. Trimming stripped 3 bases from V and 4 bases from J, with 24 bases between. The CDR3 is 19 residues long. The CDR3 sequence: CASSYSASVKPMNNEKLFF. Here the CDR3 DNA reads TGTGCCAGCAGTTATTCGGCGTCCGTCAAGCCGATGAATAATGAAAAACTGTTTTTT.

There are a few counts of this clonotype. V usage is TRBV29-1 and J usage is TRBJ1-2, with D maybe TRBD1 (5 bases). From germline, CDR1 is SQVTM and CDR2 ANQGSEA. Trimming left V 7 bases short and J 7 bases short, with 19 bases between. The CDR3 totals 13 residues. For the CDR3, the DNA is TGCAGCGCCAGAGAGGGGTGGAAAAGTGGCTACACCTTC. Translating gives CSAREGWKSGYTF. Full variable domain (missing parts from reference TRBV29-1 and TRBJ1-2): SAVISQKPSRDICQRGTSLTIQCQVDSQVTMMFWYRQQPGQSLTLIATANQGSEATYESGFVIDKFPISRPNLTFSTLTVSNMSPEDSSIYLCSAREGWKSGYTFGSGTRLTVV.

V is TRBV4-3 and J is TRBJ1-5, with D perhaps TRBD1 (5 bases). This CDR3 is 15 amino acids long. Germline loops: CDR1 LGHNA, CDR2 YSLEER. V was pared by 1 base and J by 7 bases, with 14 bases between. CDR3 region: CASSQGSIGAQPQHF. CDR3 DNA: TGCGCCAGCAGCCAAGGCTCAATAGGGGCCCAGCCCCAGCATTTT.

This rearrangement joins TRBV25-1 to TRBJ1-2; possibly TRBD1 for D (6 bases). Trimming left V 1 base short and J 9 bases short, with 9 bases between. The germline gives CDR1 MGHDK, CDR2 SYGVNS. This CDR3 comprises 12 residues. CDR3 nucleotides: TGTGCCAGCAGTGAATCCCGGGGGCGCTACACCTTC. It is translated as CASSESRGRYTF.

This clonotype was observed a few times. The chain links TRBV27 to TRBJ1-2; 9 bases are shared with TRBD1. CDR1 MNHEY and CDR2 SMNVEV come from the germline V gene (reference sequence). The CDR3 length is 16 residues. V was clipped by 6 bases and J by 4 bases; unmatched bases: 12. The CDR3 sequence is CASRPGQGSVGYGYTF. For the CDR3, the DNA is TGTGCCAGCAGACCGGGACAGGGAAGTGTAGGCTATGGCTACACCTTC.

This clonotype was recorded a few times. This rearrangement joins TRBV20-1 to TRBJ1-4; 9 bases align to TRBD1. Germline CDR1 is DFQATT and CDR2 is SNEGSKA (reference sequence). V lost 2 bases to trimming and J lost 7 bases; unmatched junction nucleotides: 14. This CDR3 is 17 amino acids long. The CDR3 spells CSARTSTTGGYVEKLFF. The CDR3 region has the DNA TGCAGTGCTAGAACTTCGACCACAGGGGGCTACGTTGAAAAACTGTTTTTT.

The CDR3 sequence: CASRLRRGFTSTDTQYF. The CDR3 nucleotides read TGTGCCAGCAGGCTAAGGCGCGGGTTTACTAGCACAGATACGCAGTATTTT. This chain links TRBV12-3 or TRBV12-4 with TRBJ2-3; the D gene is possibly TRBD2 (5 bases). Trimming pared 6 bases from V and 0 bases from J, leaving 19 bases between. CDR3 length: 17 amino acids.

V usage is TRBV7-2 and J usage is TRBJ2-7, with 9 bases matching TRBD2. With 1 base clipped from V and 3 bases from J, the junction kept 4 bases outside the gene matches. CDR1 and CDR2 (germline): SGHTA, FQGNSA. This CDR3 comprises 15 residues. For the CDR3, the DNA is TGTGCCAGCAGCTTAGAGACTAGCGGTCTCTACGAGCAGTACTTC. It codes for CASSLETSGLYEQYF.

This clonotype was seen only a few times. The chain carries TRBV20-1 and TRBJ1-1; D is perhaps TRBD1 (5 bases). Between the trimmed V and J ends, which lost 1 base and 3 bases, there was a span of 12 bases. This CDR3 comprises 14 residues. Germline loops: CDR1 DFQATT, CDR2 SNEGSKA (reference sequence). DNA of the CDR3: TGCAGTGCTAGAGCAGGGCTGGGGGACACTGAAGCTTTCTTT. Its protein product is CSARAGLGDTEAFF.

J is TRBJ2-7 and V is TRBV4-1; D possibly corresponds to TRBD1 (6 bases). The germline V gene encodes CDR1 MGHRA and CDR2 YSYEKL. This CDR3 comprises 17 residues. Trimming pared 1 base from V and 3 bases from J, leaving 19 bases between. In DNA, the CDR3 is TGCGCCAGCAGCCAAGCGTCCGGGACAACGGGCATCTACGAGCAGTACTTC. Its translation is CASSQASGTTGIYEQYF.

The CDR3 loop reads CASSQERGRANTEAFF. The CDR3 DNA is TGTGCCAGCAGCCAAGAAAGAGGAAGGGCGAACACTGAAGCTTTCTTT. The rearrangement uses TRBV3-1 and TRBJ1-1; D is ambiguous. The germline gives CDR1 LGHDT, CDR2 YNNKEL (reference sequence). The CDR3 runs 16 residues. Trimming removed 0 bases at V and 1 base at J, with 12 bases between.

Worth noting for this clonotype: A read error may be the cause here, since a much bigger clone is one base away. The chain has TRBV7-9 and TRBJ1-2; D is unclear. CDR3 size: 12 residues. In germline, CDR1 is SEHNR, CDR2 FQNEAQ (reference sequence). The CDR3 here is CSSSLSNGGYTF. The CDR3 DNA follows: TGTTCCAGCAGCTTATCCAACGGTGGCTACACCTTC.

The chain is built from TRBV7-9 and TRBJ2-7, with 9 bases that match TRBD1. The CDR3 runs to 15 residues. V trimming: 3 bases; J trimming: 0 bases; junction bases outside the gene matches: 3. Germline assignment: CDR1 SEHNR and CDR2 FQNEAQ (reference sequence). CDR3 sequence: CASSLGQGNSYEQYF. CDR3 coding DNA: TGTGCCAGCAGCTTGGGACAGGGCAACTCCTACGAGCAGTACTTC.

This clonotype has more than one count but fewer than ten. This rearrangement joins TRBV6-5 to TRBJ1-4; D is unresolved. CDR3 length: 14 residues. Per germline, CDR1 MNHEY and CDR2 SVGAGI. V lost 6 bases and J 4 bases, leaving 12 bases between the germline ends. CDR3 bases: TGTGCCAGCAGGAAGGACGGAAGTAATGAAAAACTGTTTTTT. Residues: CASRKDGSNEKLFF.

The V call is TRBV15, the J call TRBJ1-5; the D gene is possibly TRBD1 (5 bases). The germline V and J ends were trimmed by 5 bases and 4 bases, with 15 bases remaining between them. Germline CDR1 reads LNHNV; CDR2 reads YYDKDF (reference sequence). This CDR3 contains 15 residues. CDR3 coding DNA: TGTGCCACCAGCGTCGACAAGGGGCTAAATCAGCCCCAGCATTTT. Its translation: CATSVDKGLNQPQHF.

DNA for the CDR3: TGCAGCGGCAACCTCGTGGGGGTAGAAGCTTTCTTT. This sequence encodes CSGNLVGVEAFF. This rearrangement joins TRBV29-1 to TRBJ1-1, with D perhaps TRBD1 (5 bases). Germline V gene lookup returns CDR1 SQVTM and CDR2 ANQGSEA. The CDR3 is made up of 12 amino acids. With 7 bases removed from V and 8 bases from J, the gap between germline ends came to 17 bases.

A few counts support this clonotype. The V and J genes are TRBV7-9 and TRBJ1-1; D perhaps matches TRBD1 (6 bases). Germline V gives CDR1 SEHNR, CDR2 FQNEAQ (reference sequence). Trimming shortened V by 2 bases and J by 1 base, and 11 bases separated the two germline ends. The CDR3 is made up of 15 amino acids. CDR3 region: CASSLIGGRNTEAFF. As DNA, the CDR3 is TGTGCCAGCAGCTTAATTGGGGGCAGGAACACTGAAGCTTTCTTT.

On this clonotype itself: This may be a read error: a much more frequent sequence differs by one nucleotide. This rearrangement joins TRBV7-3 to TRBJ1-2; D not resolved. This CDR3 comprises 13 residues. From germline, CDR1 is SGHTA and CDR2 FQGTGA. V shed 2 bases and J shed 8 bases, with 12 bases lying between them. In nucleotides, the CDR3 is TGTGCCAGCAGCTTACCGGACGGCTCCGGCTACACCTTC. Translation: CASSLPDGSGYTF.

The rearrangement links TRBV5-1 to TRBJ2-7; the D call may be TRBD1 or TRBD2 (5 bases each). Trimming removed 3 bases from V and 1 base from J, with 14 bases in between. Germline assignment: CDR1 SGHRS and CDR2 YFSETQ. The CDR3 contains 15 residues. The CDR3 protein is CASSSIPGPSYEQYF. The CDR3 nucleotides read TGCGCCAGCAGCTCAATTCCGGGGCCTTCCTACGAGCAGTACTTC.

The chain couples TRBV6-6 to TRBJ1-1; perhaps TRBD1 as D (5 bases). Germline CDR1 and CDR2: MNHNY and SVGAGI (reference sequence). The germline V and J ends were trimmed by 0 bases and 4 bases, with 12 bases remaining between them. This CDR3 spans 15 amino acids. The CDR3 is CASSYSYAGSTEAFF. For the CDR3, the DNA is TGTGCCAGCAGTTACTCGTACGCAGGGAGCACTGAAGCTTTCTTT.

J is TRBJ1-4 and V is TRBV27, with a possible D match to TRBD1 (6 bases). The V end lost 7 bases, the J end lost 4 bases, and 19 bases lay between the germline ends. The V gene's germline CDR1 is MNHEY and CDR2 SMNVEV (reference sequence). The CDR3 covers 16 residues. CDR3 nucleotide sequence: TGTGCCAGCACCCCTTCTTGGGACATGATTAATGAAAAACTGTTTTTT. This sequence encodes CASTPSWDMINEKLFF.

This rearrangement joins TRBV11-2 to TRBJ2-1, with 9 bases identical to TRBD2. The CDR3 sequence is 16 residues long. The V and J ends lost 1 base and 2 bases, in that order; junction bases with no gene match: 3. Germline CDR1 is SGHAT and CDR2 is FQNNGV. As DNA, the CDR3 is TGTGCCAGCAGCTTAGCGGGACTAGCTCCCTACAATGAGCAGTTCTTC. Protein product: CASSLAGLAPYNEQFF. The whole variable domain, filled in from reference TRBV11-2 and TRBJ2-1, reads EAGVAQSPRYKIIEKRQSVAFWCNPISGHATLYWYQQILGQGPKLLIQFQNNGVVDDSQLPKDRFSAERLKGVDSTLKIQPAKLEDSAVYLCASSLAGLAPYNEQFFGPGTRLTVL.

The chain's CDR3 is CSARQGSRATQYF. The CDR3 DNA reads as TGCAGTGCTAGACAGGGATCCCGAGCTACGCAGTATTTT. The V call is TRBV20-1, the J call TRBJ2-3, with D possibly TRBD1 on 5 matching bases. Trimming cost V 2 bases and J 8 bases, with 14 bases left between them. The germline V gene has CDR1 DFQATT and CDR2 SNEGSKA (reference sequence). This CDR3 is 13 amino acids long.

This clonotype has only a few counts. The chain employs TRBV11-2 and TRBJ2-1, with 14 positions matching TRBD2. The CDR3 sequence is 18 residues long. Unmatched junction bases numbered 9, after V lost 4 bases and J lost 4 bases. The germline CDR1 and CDR2 sequences are SGHAT and FQNNGV. CDR3 in amino acids: CASSSQWGLAGVYNEQFF. Written as DNA, the CDR3 is TGTGCCAGCAGCTCCCAATGGGGACTAGCGGGGGTGTACAATGAGCAGTTCTTC.

The table lists this clonotype with many counts. The chain uses TRBV5-1 and TRBJ1-2; D possibly corresponds to TRBD1 (6 bases). The length of the CDR3 is 14 residues. V was cut by 4 bases and J by 1 base, with 11 bases left in between. The V gene's germline CDR1 is SGHRS and CDR2 YFSETQ. CDR3 region: CASSQGQLNYGYTF. CDR3 in DNA: TGCGCCAGCAGCCAGGGACAACTTAACTATGGCTACACCTTC.

The chain uses TRBV20-1 and TRBJ2-7; 10 bases map to TRBD2. Germline loops: CDR1 DFQATT, CDR2 SNEGSKA (reference sequence). The CDR3 runs 15 residues. V shed 0 bases and J 5 bases; nucleotides not matched to a gene: 7. CDR3 sequence (DNA): TGCAGTGCTAGAGATTGGGCTAGCGGGGGCAACGAGCAGTACTTC. The encoded protein is CSARDWASGGNEQYF.

This chain uses TRBV5-5 with TRBJ2-2; the D gene is possibly TRBD1 (6 bases). CDR1 is SGHKS, CDR2 YYEKEE, per germline (reference sequence). This CDR3 has 14 amino acids. The V and J ends lost 2 bases and 6 bases respectively, with 11 bases between them. For the CDR3, the DNA is TGTGCCAGCAGCTTAACAGGGCCGGCCGGGGAGCTGTTTTTT. This gives the protein CASSLTGPAGELFF.